This TCR beta chain originates from a study of T-cell memory formation after mild COVID-19. Across the whole study: Each donor largely had its own TCR clusters.

Study-level points and caveats: Among contracting clones, CD4+ were mainly CM/EM and CD8+ enriched in EMRA. Memory from before infection featured some responding clones, which suggests cross-reactive memory joined.

TCRdb processed the 5' RACE reads anew with MiXCR; each CDR3 protein has one entry. The sample lists a few hundred thousand distinct CDR3 sequences; around a sixth were seen once. J gave up 4 bases and V 9 bases, and 7 bases lay outside the gene matches. This CDR3 contains 13 residues. CDR1 and CDR2 (germline): LNHDA, SQIVND (reference sequence). There are a few counts of this clonotype. As yet, its antigen is unknown. The specimen sequenced was PBMCs or a T cell subset sorted from them (not recorded which). The chain is built from TRBV19 and TRBJ1-1; 8 nucleotides agree with TRBD1. The source is a man aged 18 to 30 who had mild COVID-19 (a few samples of this study predate the infection). Cell type and time point are not known. The CDR3 protein is CASGQGRGTEAFF. CDR3 nucleotides: TGTGCCAGCGGACAGGGCAGGGGCACTGAAGCTTTCTTT.